Below are 15 T cell receptor beta chains sequenced from a single sample in a study of cytomegalovirus exposure and HLA in healthy donors. Use of 60 Vbeta and 13 Jbeta primers characterized the PCR. The table came from immunoSEQ multiplex PCR; TCRdb's copy has only in-frame clones and leaves some out. The table has roughly 150,000 clones, approximately 80% seen once. The sequencing input was PBMCs. All receptors derive from a male donor in good health and CMV-seronegative.

This chain uses TRBV7-2 with TRBJ1-1, with 10 positions matching TRBD1. After removal of 6 bases from V and 3 bases from J, the junction contained 4 bases not matched to a gene. CDR1 is SGHTA, CDR2 FQGNSA, per germline. CDR3 length: 14 amino acids. For the CDR3, the DNA is TGTGCCAGCAGGAGGGACAGGGGAGACACTGAAGCTTTCTTT. Its translation is CASRRDRGDTEAFF.

The chain joins TRBV7-2 to TRBJ2-5; a weak D match, TRBD1 (6 bases). Trimming removed 4 bases from V and 1 base from J, with 10 bases in between. The length of the CDR3 is 14 residues. Germline assignment: CDR1 SGHTA and CDR2 FQGNSA. This chain's CDR3 is CASSSQGFQETQYF. DNA of the CDR3: TGTGCCAGCAGCTCGCAGGGGTTCCAAGAGACCCAGTACTTC.

The chain carries TRBV7-3 and TRBJ2-2, with 10 bases that match TRBD2. The CDR3 runs 16 residues. Germline loops: CDR1 SGHTA, CDR2 FQGTGA. Germline trimming cut 5 bases from V and 6 bases from J; bases unmatched to any gene: 9. The CDR3 DNA reads as TGTGCCAGCAGCCGTACTAGCGGGAAGGGAGCCGGGGAGCTGTTTTTT. Amino acids: CASSRTSGKGAGELFF.

V gene TRBV27 combines with J gene TRBJ1-3; D is ambiguous. V was cut by 5 bases and J by 0 bases, with 8 bases left in between. Germline V gene data show CDR1 as MNHEY and CDR2 as SMNVEV (reference sequence). The CDR3 length is 14 residues. The DNA for the CDR3 is TGTGCCAGCAGTCCAGGCTTCTCTGGAAACACCATATATTTT. This translates into CASSPGFSGNTIYF.

CDR3 DNA: TGTGCCAGCAGCCCCGGGAGGGGCGGGAAGCCCCAGCATTTT. Its translation: CASSPGRGGKPQHF. This rearrangement joins TRBV7-2 to TRBJ1-5; weak D call: TRBD1 (5 bases). Germline CDR1 is SGHTA and CDR2 is FQGNSA. There are 14 residues in the CDR3. The V end lost 5 bases, the J end lost 8 bases, and 16 bases lay between the germline ends.

The chain recombines TRBV5-1 with TRBJ2-7; 9 positions match TRBD1. After removal of 3 bases from V and 5 bases from J, the junction contained 9 bases not matched to a gene. Germline CDR1 reads SGHRS; CDR2 reads YFSETQ. The CDR3 runs to 15 residues. CDR3 protein: CASSSRQGDINEQYF. The CDR3, as DNA: TGCGCCAGCAGCTCGAGACAGGGGGATATCAACGAGCAGTACTTC.

The DNA for the CDR3 is TGTGCCAGCAGGGGGGGTACCTCCAGGGGGACGAACACCGGGGAGCTGTTTTTT. Translation: CASRGGTSRGTNTGELFF. V is TRBV2 and J is TRBJ2-2; D is possibly TRBD1 (7 bases). Trimming took 6 bases from V and 0 from J, leaving 20 bases between them. CDR3 size: 18 residues. CDR1 is SNHLY, CDR2 FYNNEI, per germline.

This chain connects TRBV5-1 to TRBJ2-1, with 16 bases matching TRBD2. J lost 1 base, V lost 3 bases, and 7 bases had no gene match. This CDR3 has 19 residues. CDR1 SGHRS and CDR2 YFSETQ come from the germline V gene. CDR3 nucleotide sequence: TGCGCCAGCAGCTGGTCGGGACTAGCGGGAGGGGGATCCTACAATGAGCAGTTCTTC. Its protein product is CASSWSGLAGGGSYNEQFF. Based on the CDR3 plus reference TRBV5-1 and TRBJ2-1, the full variable domain is KAGVTQTPRYLIKTRGQQVTLSCSPISGHRSVSWYQQTPGQGLQFLFEYFSETQRNKGNFPGRFSGRQFSNSRSEMNVSTLELGDSALYLCASSWSGLAGGGSYNEQFFGPGTRLTVL.

The rearrangement uses TRBV5-4 and TRBJ1-1; TRBD1 is a possible D gene (5 bases). Germline CDR1 is SGHNT and CDR2 is YYREEE (reference sequence). This CDR3 is 14 amino acids long. V lost 4 bases to trimming and J lost 3 bases, with 13 bases between them. The CDR3: CASSTGQGDTEAFF. CDR3 coding DNA: TGTGCCAGCAGCACCGGGCAAGGGGACACTGAAGCTTTCTTT.

V usage is TRBV7-6 and J usage is TRBJ2-5, with TRBD1 as a possible D gene (6 bases). V was pared by 5 bases and J by 4 bases, with 14 bases between. The CDR3 covers 14 residues. Germline V gene data show CDR1 as SGHVS and CDR2 as FNYEAQ. The CDR3 here is CASSRFRGGETQYF. The CDR3 bases are TGTGCCAGCAGCCGTTTTAGAGGGGGAGAGACCCAGTACTTC.

The J gene is TRBJ2-7, the V gene TRBV5-1; 7 bases agree with TRBD2. CDR3 size: 13 residues. The V gene's germline CDR1 is SGHRS and CDR2 YFSETQ. The J segment lost 3 bases and the V segment lost 4 bases, leaving 4 bases of the junction unmatched. DNA of the CDR3: TGCGCCAGCAGCCTGGGGACTATCTACGAGCAGTACTTC. This gives the protein CASSLGTIYEQYF.

In its sample, this clone was seen once. The chain joins TRBV29-1 to TRBJ1-1; 9 positions agree with TRBD1. The trim removed 5 bases at V and 5 bases at J, leaving 6 bases unmatched. The V gene's germline CDR1 is SQVTM and CDR2 ANQGSEA. This CDR3 region has 13 residues. Here the CDR3 DNA reads TGCAGCGTTTTACGGGACAGGGATACTGAAGCTTTCTTT. Amino acid sequence: CSVLRDRDTEAFF.

V and J are TRBV6-5 and TRBJ2-7, with 11 bases fitting TRBD1. This CDR3 is 13 amino acids long. Germline V gene sequence: CDR1 MNHEY, CDR2 SVGAGI. The V gene end was trimmed by 6 bases and the J gene end by 4 bases; junction bases not matched to a gene: 2. The CDR3 spells CASRGTGGYEQYF. The CDR3 DNA sequence: TGTGCCAGCAGAGGGACAGGGGGATACGAGCAGTACTTC.

The V call is TRBV19, the J call TRBJ1-5; TRBD1 might be the D (6 bases). CDR3 size: 17 residues. The V end was cut by 5 bases, the J end by 4 bases, with 21 bases between. Germline lookup yields CDR1 LNHDA and CDR2 SQIVND (reference sequence). The DNA of the CDR3 is TGTGCCAGTAGTTCTAGACTACAGGGAGGGGGGAATCAGCCCCAGCATTTT. Residues: CASSSRLQGGGNQPQHF.

The rearrangement links TRBV18 to TRBJ1-1, with D maybe TRBD1 (5 bases). CDR1 is KGHSH and CDR2 is LQKENI in the germline V gene. V lost 2 bases and J 2 bases, leaving 15 bases between the germline ends. The CDR3 is 16 amino acids. The CDR3 loop is CASSPSRGAGNTEAFF. DNA of the CDR3: TGTGCCAGCTCACCATCGCGGGGCGCAGGAAACACTGAAGCTTTCTTT. The full variable domain, its missing parts supplied by reference TRBV18 and TRBJ1-1, is NAGVMQNPRHLVRRRGQEARLRCSPMKGHSHVYWYRQLPEEGLKFMVYLQKENIIDESGMPKERFSAEFPKEGPSILRIQQVVRGDSAAYFCASSPSRGAGNTEAFFGQGTRLTVV.